This T cell receptor beta chain came from a study of T cell repertoires in cytomegalovirus infection. Background on the study: Indications came from public TCR beta signatures; they pointed to CMV infection and to a matching HLA type. Overall study results and limits: Based on cumulative public TCR beta family frequency, carriers of CMV plus the relevant HLA were identified. Ex vivo, HLA-C-restricted CMV-specific TCR beta clonotypes prevailed over the rest of the response.

Each CDR3 protein is one row after TCRdb ran MiXCR on the reads. This table has hundreds of thousands of distinct CDR3 sequences, around 32% appearing once. This clonotype turned up a few times. Its antigen is not known. Between the trimmed V and J ends, which lost 4 bases and 3 bases, there was a span of 6 bases. The CDR3 totals 12 residues. Germline V gene lookup returns CDR1 MNHEY and CDR2 SVGEGT. The source material was cultured CD8+ T cells from PBMCs, sampled from culture after CMV antigen stimulation. The receptor was isolated from a human donor in good health (CMV status not recorded). Some clones in this sample may be carry-over from other donors' samples. The chain joins TRBV6-2 or TRBV6-3 to TRBJ1-2; no firm D call. This chain's CDR3 is CASSFFDYGYTF. CDR3 sequence (DNA): TGTGCCAGCAGTTTCTTTGACTATGGCTACACCTTC.